This T cell receptor (beta chain) comes out of a study of T cells in Graves' hyperthyroidism and ophthalmopathy. Study-wide points: Model output signaled ophthalmopathy a median approximately 6.2 months ahead of onset.

This CDR3 has 14 residues. Germline loops: CDR1 SGHAT, CDR2 FQNNGV. With 3 bases removed from V and 4 bases from J, the gap between germline ends came to 11 bases. TCR beta CDR3 sequences were amplified from RNA transcripts. TCR CDR3 underwent first-round RT-PCR with the HTBI primer set. TCRdb recomputed calls from the multiplex PCR reads with MiXCR, one row per CDR3 protein. Altogether approximately 560,000 distinct CDR3 sequences are present, about 15% being singletons, with the ten largest covering about 7%. This clonotype was seen at least ten times. No antigen is known for it. Sample: blood. The receptor was isolated from a woman in her 30s with Graves' hyperthyroidism. The V and J genes are TRBV11-2 and TRBJ2-3; no reliable D call. CDR3 bases: TGTGCCAGCAGCTTTGACGGGTTAGCAGATACGCAGTATTTT. It yields the protein CASSFDGLADTQYF.